The 13 T cell receptor beta chains below come from one sample, sequenced in a study of blood T cell repertoires in COVID-19. Sequencing used immunoSEQ multiplex PCR; TCRdb keeps in-frame clones, though not all of them. Among about 180,000 clones listed, approximately 80% were seen once. Input material: peripheral blood. These receptors were collected from a human donor in a cohort sampled during active COVID-19.

This rearrangement joins TRBV7-3 to TRBJ2-2, with 7 bases that match TRBD2. CDR1 and CDR2 (germline): SGHTA, FQGTGA. This CDR3 is 12 amino acids long. The V segment lost 8 bases and the J segment 3 bases; nucleotides outside the gene matches: 0. The CDR3 loop reads CASGRDTGELFF. The CDR3 DNA reads as TGTGCCAGCGGGAGGGACACCGGGGAGCTGTTTTTT.

This chain connects TRBV5-1 to TRBJ2-1; D unclear. V was shortened by 4 bases and J by 2 bases, with 10 bases between the two germline ends. The CDR3 consists of 14 residues. CDR1 is SGHRS, CDR2 YFSETQ, per germline. CDR3 protein: CASSPRQAYNEQFF. The CDR3 DNA is TGCGCCAGCAGCCCTCGGCAGGCCTACAATGAGCAGTTCTTC.

The chain couples TRBV9 to TRBJ2-7, with TRBD1 identical over 10 bases. V lost 0 bases and J lost 2; bases outside the gene matches: 8. CDR1 and CDR2 (germline): SGDLS, YYNGEE. The CDR3 runs to 17 residues. This CDR3 is CASSVGLRTGGTYEQYF. CDR3 nucleotides: TGTGCCAGCAGCGTAGGTTTGAGGACAGGGGGGACCTACGAGCAGTACTTC. Using reference TRBV9 and TRBJ2-7 for the parts outside the CDR3, the full variable domain is DSGVTQTPKHLITATGQRVTLRCSPRSGDLSVYWYQQSLDQGLQFLIQYYNGEERAKGNILERFSAQQFPDLHSELNLSSLELGDSALYFCASSVGLRTGGTYEQYFGPGTRLTVT.

The chain is built from TRBV5-1 and TRBJ1-1; the D is unclear. This CDR3 contains 13 residues. Germline-derived CDR1 and CDR2 are SGHRS and YFSETQ. The V and J ends lost 4 bases and 2 bases respectively, with 9 bases between them. DNA of the CDR3: TGCGCCAGCAGCAAGACTCTTAACACTGAAGCTTTCTTT. It yields the protein CASSKTLNTEAFF.

This chain connects TRBV11-2 to TRBJ1-6, with D unclear. V gave up 2 bases and J gave up 3 bases, with 11 bases separating them. This CDR3 has 16 amino acids. CDR1 and CDR2 from the germline V gene are SGHAT and FQNNGV. The chain's CDR3 is CASSLREGYYNSPLHF. In DNA, the CDR3 is TGTGCCAGCAGCTTACGGGAGGGTTACTATAATTCACCCCTCCACTTT.

This chain connects TRBV3-1 (or the pseudogene TRBV3-2) to TRBJ1-2; TRBD1 aligns across 9 bases. The germline gives CDR1 LGHDT, CDR2 YNNKEL (reference sequence). The J segment lost 5 bases and the V segment lost 5 bases, leaving 12 bases of the junction unmatched. The CDR3 is 16 amino acids. The CDR3 reads CASSKKTGTGQYGYTF. In DNA, the CDR3 is TGTGCCAGCAGCAAAAAAACCGGGACAGGGCAATATGGCTACACCTTC.

The chain carries TRBV19 and TRBJ2-7, with a possible D match to TRBD2 (5 bases). V was clipped by 6 bases and J by 0 bases, with 21 bases between them. Germline V gene lookup returns CDR1 LNHDA and CDR2 SQIVND (reference sequence). CDR3 length: 17 residues. CDR3 coding DNA: TGTGCCAGTAGCCGATCGCGTTCGGGGATTAGCTCCTACGAGCAGTACTTC. Protein product: CASSRSRSGISSYEQYF.

This clone turned up a few times. The chain recombines TRBV5-6 with TRBJ2-7; 8 bases match TRBD1. With 6 bases clipped from V and 3 bases from J, the junction kept 8 bases outside the gene matches. CDR3 size: 14 residues. The germline CDR1 and CDR2 sequences are SGHDT and YYEEEE. The CDR3 sequence is CASTGTGGIYEQYF. CDR3 nucleotide sequence: TGTGCCAGCACCGGGACAGGTGGCATCTACGAGCAGTACTTC.

The chain recombines TRBV30 with TRBJ1-2; the D gene is possibly TRBD1 (5 bases). Trimming pared 1 base from V and 6 bases from J, leaving 9 bases between. The germline V gene has CDR1 GTSNPN and CDR2 SVGIG (reference sequence). The CDR3 totals 12 residues. The CDR3 loop is CAWSEQGHGYTF. The CDR3 DNA follows: TGTGCCTGGAGTGAGCAGGGCCATGGCTACACCTTC. Looking up the rest from reference TRBV30 and TRBJ1-2 gives the full variable domain: SQTIHQWPATLVQPVGSPLSLECTVEGTSNPNLYWYRQAAGRGLQLLFYSVGIGQISSEVPQNLSASRPQDRQFILSSKKLLLSDSGFYLCAWSEQGHGYTFGSGTRLTVV.

This clone was detected only once. This chain uses TRBV19 with TRBJ2-4; 8 bases line up with TRBD1. V lost 7 bases, J lost 0 bases, and 8 bases stayed unmatched. Germline V gene sequence: CDR1 LNHDA, CDR2 SQIVND (reference sequence). The CDR3 runs 16 residues. The CDR3 DNA reads as TGTGCCAGTACTGGGACAGGTACTATAGCCAAAAACATTCAGTACTTC. Protein product: CASTGTGTIAKNIQYF.

The genes are TRBV5-4 and TRBJ1-4; 7 positions match TRBD1. Germline V lookup: CDR1 SGHNT, CDR2 YYREEE (reference sequence). CDR3 size: 13 residues. Unmatched junction bases numbered 4, after V lost 3 bases and J lost 8 bases. The CDR3: CASSSRQGEKLFF. DNA for the CDR3: TGTGCCAGCAGCTCCCGACAGGGCGAAAAACTGTTTTTT.

The chain uses TRBV6-5 and TRBJ2-6; D not resolved. Germline CDR1 and CDR2: MNHEY and SVGAGI. Trimming removed 6 bases from V and 4 bases from J, with 4 bases in between. This CDR3 is built from 12 residues. This CDR3 is CASRTGANVLTF. In nucleotides, the CDR3 is TGTGCCAGCAGGACAGGGGCCAACGTCCTGACTTTC.

CDR3 in DNA: TGTGCCAGCAGCTTAGGGGCGGACATGAACACTGAAGCTTTCTTT. It specifies CASSLGADMNTEAFF. The rearrangement uses TRBV7-6 and TRBJ1-1; TRBD1 is a possible D gene (5 bases). This CDR3 has 15 residues. The germline gives CDR1 SGHVS, CDR2 FNYEAQ. V gave up 1 base and J gave up 0 bases, with 9 bases separating them.